The rows below give T cell receptor beta chains drawn from one sample of a study of shared clonotypes between healthy human individuals. Repertoires were generated with immunoSEQ multiplex PCR, while TCRdb's copy carries only in-frame clones and drops some. The table records hundreds of thousands of clones, 70% to 80% of them present only once. What was sequenced was PBMCs. The receptors stem from a woman between 40 and 50 years old in good health. Some clones in this sample may be carry-over from other donors' samples. Both conserved end residues are part of each CDR3. The D gene is left open where the match is weak. Not every row has a clone size; where given, it reads once, few, many or a size class.

>TRBJ1-5|TRBV6-5|-|-|13
TGTGCCAGCCGGAGGGGTGAGGTTTCGATCCAGCATTTT
CASRRGEVSIQHF
>TRBJ1-4|TRBV28|-|many|13
TGTGCCAGTTACGACAGAGCTAATGAAAAACTGTTTTTT
CASYDRANEKLFF
>TRBJ2-7|TRBV7-6|-|-|11
TGTGCCAGCAGCTTACAGGACGAGCAGTACTTC
CASSLQDEQYF
>TRBJ2-5|TRBV9|-|-|14
TGTGCCAGCAGCGTCCAAGGACTCTCCGGCTACCAGTACTTC
CASSVQGLSGYQYF
>TRBJ2-7|TRBV6-5|TRBD1|-|13
TGTGCCAGTACTGGACAGGGGCTCTACGAGCAGTACTTC
CASTGQGLYEQYF
>TRBJ2-2|TRBV7-6|-|-|15
TGTGCCAGCAGCCTAGGACCCGGCGACACCGGGGAGCTGTTTTTT
CASSLGPGDTGELFF
>TRBJ1-1|TRBV5-6|-|-|16
TGTGCCAGCAGCACAACCCACAGGGTTAGGAACACTGAAGCTTTCTTT
CASSTTHRVRNTEAFF
>TRBJ2-1|TRBV28|TRBD2|-|14
TGTGCCAGCAGAGCGGGAGGGCCCTCTGATGAGCAGTTCTTC
CASRAGGPSDEQFF
>TRBJ1-2|TRBV27|-|-|17
TGTGCCAGCAGTTTATCCGGGACCCTAGGAGCATCCTATGGCTACACCTTC
CASSLSGTLGASYGYTF
>TRBJ2-7|TRBV7-2|TRBD2|-|15
TGTGCCAGCAGCTCGGGACTAGCGGGATACTACGAGCAGTACTTC
CASSSGLAGYYEQYF
>TRBJ1-4|TRBV4-1|-|-|16
TGCGCCAGCAGCCAAGGGGCCGAGACAGGAAATGAAAAACTGTTTTTT
CASSQGAETGNEKLFF
>TRBJ2-7|TRBV28|-|few|14
TGTGCCAGCAGGCGGACGCCCAGCTCCTACGAGCAGTACTTC
CASRRTPSSYEQYF
>TRBJ2-3|TRBV4-1|-|-|18
TGCGCCAGCAGCCAAGACTCCGCCAGTCCACTCAGCACAGATACGCAGTATTTT
CASSQDSASPLSTDTQYF
>TRBJ1-2|TRBV7-3|TRBD1|-|13
TGTGCCAGCAGCAGGACAGGGAGGGGTGGCTACACCTTC
CASSRTGRGGYTF
>TRBJ2-3|TRBV5-4|TRBD2|-|18
TGTGCCAGCAGCTTGGACCCGGGACTAGCGATAACCACAGATACGCAGTATTTT
CASSLDPGLAITTDTQYF
>TRBJ1-4|TRBV28|-|-|15
TGTGCCAGCAGTACCGTTGGGGGCGGCGGTGAAAAACTGTTTTTT
CASSTVGGGGEKLFF
>TRBJ1-2|TRBV28|-|-|14
TGTGCCAGCACCAGTCGACAGGCGAGCTATGGCTACACCTTC
CASTSRQASYGYTF
>TRBJ2-2|TRBV27|-|-|14
TGTGCCAGCAGTTTTGGGCAGCACACCGGGGAGCTGTTTTTT
CASSFGQHTGELFF
>TRBJ2-1|TRBV28|TRBD2|-|15
TGTGCCAGCAGTTTTGCTAGCGGAGCGAACAATGAGCAGTTCTTC
CASSFASGANNEQFF
>TRBJ2-3|TRBV7-9|TRBD2|once|16
TGTGCCAGCAGCCGAGGGACTAGCGGAAGCACAGATACGCAGTATTTT
CASSRGTSGSTDTQYF
>TRBJ2-1|TRBV27|TRBD2|-|15
TGTGCCAGCAGTTTATCCCGGGGGGGATACAATGAGCAGTTCTTC
CASSLSRGGYNEQFF
>TRBJ2-1|TRBV7-9|-|few|13
TGTGCCAGCAGCCTTCTAGAAACTGGAGAGCAGTTCTTC
CASSLLETGEQFF